The next 3 T cell receptor beta chains were all read from a single sample in a study of CXCR3-negative and CXCR3-positive naive CD8 T cells. Overall study results and limits: CXCR3-positive naive cells carried more hydrophobic TRB CDR3s than CXCR3-negative naive cells did.

Preparation of TRB cDNA libraries relied on 5' RACE carrying UMI labels. TCRdb reanalyzed the 5' RACE reads, giving one entry per CDR3 protein sequence and no DNA. The sample data list tens of thousands of distinct CDR3 sequences. These TCRs are of unknown antigen specificity. The sample taken for sequencing was naive CXCR3+ CD8+ T cells from blood. Stated subset: CD45RO-CCR7+CD27+CD95- naive CD8+ T cells expressing CXCR3 (TNR3+). Every receptor here comes from a human donor in good health. Some clones in this sample may be carry-over from other donors' samples.

The chain uses TRBV7-9 and TRBJ2-5; TCRdb designates TRBD1, a call that cannot be tested without DNA. Germline values: CDR1 SEHNR, CDR2 FQNEAQ (reference sequence). This CDR3 is 14 amino acids long. The CDR3 region is CASSHQTGRETQYF.

The chain employs TRBV7-9 and TRBJ1-2; the D call of TRBD1 rests on TCRdb alone, since no DNA is present to check it. Germline values: CDR1 SEHNR, CDR2 FQNEAQ (reference sequence). This CDR3 contains 14 residues. The CDR3 here is CASSLGALVDGYTF. The full variable domain, completed using reference TRBV7-9 and TRBJ1-2, is DTGVSQNPRHKITKRGQNVTFRCDPISEHNRLYWYRQTLGQGPEFLTYFQNEAQLEKSRLLSDRFSAERPKGSFSTLEIQRTEQGDSAMYLCASSLGALVDGYTFGSGTRLTVV.

The chain is built from TRBV29-1 and TRBJ2-7; TCRdb's D call, TRBD1, is unchecked because there is no DNA. Per germline, CDR1 SQVTM and CDR2 ANQGSEA. The CDR3 has 13 residues. CDR3 in amino acids: CSVEAGESYEQYF.